This T cell receptor (beta chain) was documented in a study of blood T cell repertoires in COVID-19. Study information: In each case, the material was cDNA or gDNA derived from T cells, B-cell-depleted T cells, or PBMCs.

There are 12 residues in the CDR3. V shed 1 base and J shed 6 bases, with 5 bases lying between them. This clone was detected only once. Under the authors' procedure: For nucleated cells, counts were estimated from reference gene primer amplification. The method was immunoSEQ multiplex PCR; TCRdb's version includes in-frame clones alone and lacks a portion of them. V and J calls and clone size come straight from that table; D and trimming were deduced from the DNA. The sample yields some 320,000 clones, approximately 87% seen once. The rearrangement joins TRBV12-3 or TRBV12-4 to TRBJ2-3; no clear D. The sequencing sample was made of peripheral blood. The source of this sequence is a woman in her forties or fifties who had recovered from COVID-19. The CDR3: CASSLVRDTQYF. CDR3 sequence (DNA): TGTGCCAGCAGTTTAGTTCGGGATACGCAGTATTTT.